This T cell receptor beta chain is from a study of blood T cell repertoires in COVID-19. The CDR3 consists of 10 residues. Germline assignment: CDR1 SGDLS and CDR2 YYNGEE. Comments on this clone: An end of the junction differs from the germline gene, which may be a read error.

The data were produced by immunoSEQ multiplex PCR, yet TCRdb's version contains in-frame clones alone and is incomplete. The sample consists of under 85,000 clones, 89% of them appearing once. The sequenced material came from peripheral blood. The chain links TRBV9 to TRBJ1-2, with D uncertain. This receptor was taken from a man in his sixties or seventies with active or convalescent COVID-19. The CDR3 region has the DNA TGTGCCAGCAGCGCCGAATCTAGAGCCTTC. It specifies CASSAESRAF. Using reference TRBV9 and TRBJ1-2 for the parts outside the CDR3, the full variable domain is DSGVTQTPKHLITATGQRVTLRCSPRSGDLSVYWYQQSLDQGLQFLIQYYNGEERAKGNILERFSAQQFPDLHSELNLSSLELGDSALYFCASSAESRAFGSGTRLTVV.